This is a list of T cell receptor beta chains from one sample in a study of T cell changes during pregnancy in multiple sclerosis. The protocol was immunoSEQ multiplex PCR, while the TCRdb copy is restricted to in-frame clones and leaves out a portion. This table holds more than 90,000 clones, around 92% found once. The specimen comprised peripheral blood, sampled after pregnancy. These receptor sequences come from a female donor with multiple sclerosis, enrolled in a pregnancy study. CDR3s include the opening cysteine and the closing phenylalanine or tryptophan. Fields, in order: D gene, clone size, V gene, J gene, CDR3 DNA, CDR3 protein. A D gene is named only where the DNA matches it firmly. Not every row has a clone size; where given, it reads once, few, many or a size class.

TRBD1	-	TRBV14	TRBJ1-1	TGTGCCAGCAGCCAAGGGTGGACAGGCGCCCAAGAAGCTTTCTTT	CASSQGWTGAQEAFF
-	once	TRBV11-2	TRBJ2-1	TGTGCCAGCAGAGTCCCGGGCCAGGGCTCCTACAATGAGCAGTTCTTC	CASRVPGQGSYNEQFF
TRBD1	once	TRBV7-2	TRBJ1-4	TGTGCCAGCAGCCCCGGGAGACAGGGGCATGAAAAACTGTTTTTT	CASSPGRQGHEKLFF
TRBD2	-	TRBV29-1	TRBJ2-1	TGCAGCGTTGAGGGTGGCGGGAGAGCTTACAATGAGCAGTTCTTC	CSVEGGGRAYNEQFF
-	-	TRBV30	TRBJ1-5	TGTGCCTGGAGTTGGGAGGGGCCAGATCAGCCCCAGCATTTT	CAWSWEGPDQPQHF
TRBD2	-	TRBV7-9	TRBJ2-7	TGTGCCAGCAGCCCGGGACTAGCGGCTTCCTACGAGCAGTACTTC	CASSPGLAASYEQYF
-	-	TRBV4-2	TRBJ2-1	TGTGCCAGCAGCCGACGACGGGACTCGCCAGACAATGAGCAGTTCTTC	CASSRRRDSPDNEQFF
-	once	TRBV25-1	TRBJ1-5	TGTGCCAGCAGTCCGACAGGCTCCAATCAGCCCCAGCATTTT	CASSPTGSNQPQHF
TRBD1	-	TRBV19	TRBJ1-6	TGTGCCAGCCACCGCGACAGGGATTCACCCCTCCACTTT	CASHRDRDSPLHF
-	-	TRBV7-6	TRBJ2-1	TGTGCCAGCAGCTTAGAACAGGATGCTTACAATGAGCAGTTCTTC	CASSLEQDAYNEQFF
-	-	TRBV5-1	TRBJ1-4	TGCGCCAGCAGCCCCTCCCCGGGGGGCCCCAATGAAAAACTGTTTTTT	CASSPSPGGPNEKLFF
TRBD2	-	TRBV4-3	TRBJ2-3	TGCGCCAGCAGCCAAGAGTTGCGGGGGGGGCCGACAGATACGCAGTATTTT	CASSQELRGGPTDTQYF
TRBD1	-	TRBV4-3	TRBJ1-1	TGCGCCAGCAGACCCGACAGGGGGGCTGAAGCTTTCTTT	CASRPDRGAEAFF
TRBD1	-	TRBV5-1	TRBJ2-5	TGCGCCAGCAGCTTGGAAGGGGGCGGTGGAGAGACCCAGTACTTC	CASSLEGGGGETQYF
TRBD1	once	TRBV30	TRBJ1-4	TGTGCCTGGAGTGGGGATACAGGGGGTAAAGGTGAAAAACTGTTTTTT	CAWSGDTGGKGEKLFF
-	-	TRBV19	TRBJ2-5	TGTGCCAGCTCTAATCCGGGACATACCTCTCGGGAGACCCAGTACTTC	CASSNPGHTSRETQYF
-	-	TRBV6-6	TRBJ1-2	TGTGCCAGCAGTTACTGGCCAGGGCACTATGGCTACACCTTC	CASSYWPGHYGYTF
-	-	TRBV9	TRBJ2-1	TGTGCCAGCAGCGCAGACAGCAGCTCCTACAATGAGCAGTTCTTC	CASSADSSSYNEQFF
TRBD1	-	TRBV28	TRBJ2-2	TGTGCCAGCAACGTGGACAGGGGTATCGTCGGGGAGCTGTTTTTT	CASNVDRGIVGELFF
-	-	TRBV29-1	TRBJ1-6	TGCAGCGTTCGTGCCCTGGACAGAGTAGATTCACCCCTCCACTTT	CSVRALDRVDSPLHF
TRBD1	-	TRBV19	TRBJ1-5	TGTGCCAGTATCCCGGGACAGGGTCACAATCAGCCCCAGCATTTT	CASIPGQGHNQPQHF
-	-	TRBV12-1	TRBJ2-1	TGTGCCAGCATCCAAACTGACAGGGGGGTCTCTTATGAGCAGTTCTTC	CASIQTDRGVSYEQFF
TRBD2	-	TRBV4-1	TRBJ2-7	TGCGCCAGCAGCCAATCTAGCGGGAGGGCCCTCTACGAGCAGTACTTC	CASSQSSGRALYEQYF
-	-	TRBV4-3	TRBJ2-2	TGCGCCAGCAGCCAAGATGCCTACAGGGCCACCGGGGAGCTGTTTTTT	CASSQDAYRATGELFF
TRBD2	-	TRBV7-7	TRBJ2-5	TGTGCCAGCAGCTCTAGCGGGAGGGGGGAGACCCAGTACTTC	CASSSSGRGETQYF
-	-	TRBV27	TRBJ1-1	TGTGCCAGCAGCCCCCCTTTGGGCCCGCGAAACACTGAAGCTTTCTTT	CASSPPLGPRNTEAFF
-	-	TRBV6-5	TRBJ2-2	TGTGCCAGCAGCTTCAGAACGAACACCGGGGAGCTGTTTTTT	CASSFRTNTGELFF
TRBD1	-	TRBV6-6	TRBJ1-4	TGTGCCAGCAGTTACTCTACGGGACAGGGGGTTGAAAAACTGTTTTTT	CASSYSTGQGVEKLFF
-	-	TRBV6-6	TRBJ2-3	TGTGCCAGCAGTCCCCGAGACCCGACTGCTGGTACGCAGTATTTT	CASSPRDPTAGTQYF
TRBD1	-	TRBV7-2	TRBJ2-6	TGTGCCAGCAGCCCCCCCGGGACAGCAAGATCTGGGGCCAACGTCCTGACTTTC	CASSPPGTARSGANVLTF
-	-	TRBV19	TRBJ2-2	TGTGCCAGTAGTACAACACGGGGCACCGGGGAGCTGTTTTTT	CASSTTRGTGELFF
TRBD1	-	TRBV7-9	TRBJ1-2	TGTGCCACCAAGCCCGAAGGTGGGGACAGGGATCAGTCGATTGGCTACACCTTC	CATKPEGGDRDQSIGYTF
TRBD1	-	TRBV27	TRBJ2-2	TGTGCCAGCAGTTTCGGACAGGGGAACACCGGGGAGCTGTTTTTT	CASSFGQGNTGELFF
TRBD1	once	TRBV4-3	TRBJ1-6	TGCGCCAGCAGCCAAGGAGAGGGGGCGTCCTATAATTCACCCCTCCACTTT	CASSQGEGASYNSPLHF
-	-	TRBV7-9	TRBJ2-5	TGTGCCAGCAGCTTGAGACCCGGAGGGGAGACCCAGTACTTC	CASSLRPGGETQYF
-	-	TRBV30	TRBJ1-2	TGTGCCTGGAGTGTATGGGGGCGGGATGGCTACACCTTC	CAWSVWGRDGYTF
-	-	TRBV5-1	TRBJ1-2	TGCGCCAGTGAGCCTCGGGGGGAGAGGTACACCTTC	CASEPRGERYTF
TRBD1	-	TRBV7-9	TRBJ2-7	TGTGCCAGCAGCTTGGGGCCGGGACAGGGGGTACCCTACGAGCAGTACTTC	CASSLGPGQGVPYEQYF
-	-	TRBV10-3	TRBJ1-3	TGTGCCATCAGTGCGGACACCTTCTCTGGAAACACCATATATTTT	CAISADTFSGNTIYF
-	-	TRBV25-1	TRBJ1-3	TGTGCCAGCAGTCTTGCCGGAGTAAACACCATATATTTT	CASSLAGVNTIYF
TRBD2	-	TRBV4-1	TRBJ2-1	TGCGCCAGCAGCCAAGTTGGCGCTAGCGGGGGGCGAACCTACAATGAGCAGTTCTTC	CASSQVGASGGRTYNEQFF